One sample yielded the 13 T cell receptor beta chains listed below, sequenced in a study of cytomegalovirus exposure and HLA in healthy donors. A multiplex PCR was run with 60 Vbeta primers and 13 Jbeta primers. This table comes from immunoSEQ multiplex PCR, and its TCRdb copy is limited to in-frame clones, with some not included. The sample carries under 150,000 clones, approximately 79% recorded once. The sequencing input was PBMCs. The receptors shown here come from a woman aged 50 to 60 in good health and CMV-seropositive.

The chain uses TRBV28 and TRBJ2-3; 10 bases match TRBD2. The CDR3 is made up of 14 amino acids. Per the germline V gene, CDR1 is MDHEN and CDR2 is SYDVKM. Losses at the gene ends were 10 bases for V and 5 bases for J; bases not matched to a gene: 9. CDR3 amino acids: CANLLAGGGDTQYF. As DNA, the CDR3 is TGTGCCAATCTATTAGCGGGGGGAGGAGATACGCAGTATTTT.

The rearrangement joins TRBV27 to TRBJ2-7, with TRBD1 as a possible D gene (6 bases). This CDR3 region has 13 residues. CDR1 is MNHEY and CDR2 is SMNVEV in the germline V gene (reference sequence). V lost 2 bases and J lost 3, with 8 bases in between. The CDR3 bases are TGTGCCAGCAGTTTAGCCAGGGGCTACGAGCAGTACTTC. Translation: CASSLARGYEQYF.

In this sample, this clone turned up once. V gene TRBV28 combines with J gene TRBJ2-7, with TRBD2 as a possible D gene (5 bases). The CDR3 is 13 amino acids. CDR1 and CDR2 from the germline V gene are MDHEN and SYDVKM. Between the trimmed V and J ends, which lost 3 bases and 5 bases, there was a span of 11 bases. CDR3 nucleotides: TGTGCCAGCAGTTTCTATCTCGGGAACGAGCAGTACTTC. Protein: CASSFYLGNEQYF.

This clone was counted a single time. V usage is TRBV27 and J usage is TRBJ2-1; 14 nucleotides agree with TRBD2. CDR1 is MNHEY and CDR2 is SMNVEV in the germline V gene (reference sequence). The V gene end was trimmed by 4 bases and the J gene end by 5 bases; junction bases not matched to a gene: 1. This CDR3 is 15 amino acids long. CDR3 amino acids: CASSWTSGGNNEQFF. The CDR3 region has the DNA TGTGCCAGCAGTTGGACTAGCGGGGGGAACAATGAGCAGTTCTTC.

CDR3 bases: TGTGCCAGCAGCGCGGGGGCCCTCCAGCCCCAGCATTTT. This codes for CASSAGALQPQHF. The rearrangement uses TRBV5-8 and TRBJ1-5; D perhaps matches TRBD1 (6 bases). Germline loops: CDR1 SGHTS, CDR2 YDEGEE. This CDR3 has 13 amino acids. V was pared by 4 bases and J by 7 bases, with 12 bases between.

This clone was counted once. V gene TRBV9 combines with J gene TRBJ2-7; perhaps TRBD1 as D (5 bases). CDR1 SGDLS and CDR2 YYNGEE come from the germline V gene. V lost 0 bases to trimming and J lost 4 bases, with 17 bases between them. The CDR3 loop spans 16 amino acids. The CDR3 loop is CASSVGADSRSYEQYF. CDR3 nucleotide sequence: TGTGCCAGCAGCGTAGGGGCCGACAGTCGTTCGTACGAGCAGTACTTC. The variable domain in full, with the rest retrieved from reference TRBV9 and TRBJ2-7, is DSGVTQTPKHLITATGQRVTLRCSPRSGDLSVYWYQQSLDQGLQFLIQYYNGEERAKGNILERFSAQQFPDLHSELNLSSLELGDSALYFCASSVGADSRSYEQYFGPGTRLTVT.

This clone showed up just once. V gene TRBV7-9 combines with J gene TRBJ2-7; tentatively, D is TRBD1 (6 bases). Looked up from germline, CDR1 is SEHNR and CDR2 is FQNEAQ (reference sequence). The CDR3 loop spans 11 amino acids. Deletions cut 5 bases from V and 12 bases from J, with 14 bases between. Written as DNA, the CDR3 is TGTGCCAGCAGCCAACGGGACAAACGGTACTTC. This translates into CASSQRDKRYF.

This clone was detected only a few times. The rearrangement uses TRBV7-6 and TRBJ1-2, with 12 bases matching TRBD1. Trimming removed 5 bases from V and 7 bases from J; junction bases left unmatched: 5. This CDR3 region has 14 residues. Germline V CDR1 and CDR2: SGHVS, FNYEAQ. The CDR3 coding sequence is TGTGCCAGCAGCCAGGGACAGGGGGCGGCTGGCTACACCTTC. Its protein product is CASSQGQGAAGYTF. Full variable domain (missing parts from reference TRBV7-6 and TRBJ1-2): GAGVSQSPRYKVTKRGQDVALRCDPISGHVSLYWYRQALGQGPEFLTYFNYEAQQDKSGLPNDRFSAERPEGSISTLTIQRTEQRDSAMYRCASSQGQGAAGYTFGSGTRLTVV.

The chain has TRBV21-1 and TRBJ2-2; TRBD2 is the table's D call, not checked against the DNA. TRBV21-1 is recorded as a pseudogene. This CDR3 has 17 residues. CDR3 nucleotide sequence: TGTGCCAGCAGCAAAGCGGGGGAGGGGTTGAACACCGGGGAGCTGTTTTTT. This encodes CASSKAGEGLNTGELFF.

The chain carries TRBV28 and TRBJ2-2, with 9 bases matching TRBD2. This CDR3 has 18 residues. Germline V gene data show CDR1 as MDHEN and CDR2 as SYDVKM. Unmatched junction bases numbered 17, after V lost 5 bases and J lost 7 bases. CDR3: CASSRPVLGGGGFGELFF. In DNA form, the CDR3 reads TGTGCCAGCAGTCGGCCGGTTCTCGGCGGGGGGGGTTTCGGGGAGCTGTTTTTT.

V and J are TRBV28 and TRBJ1-1; TRBD1 might be the D (5 bases). CDR3 length equals 15 residues. Trimming shortened V by 5 bases and J by 0 bases, and 13 bases separated the two germline ends. Germline V gives CDR1 MDHEN, CDR2 SYDVKM. CDR3 region: CASSISGTVNTEAFF. CDR3 DNA: TGTGCCAGCAGTATAAGCGGGACGGTGAACACTGAAGCTTTCTTT. Complete variable domain (other parts from reference TRBV28 and TRBJ1-1): DVKVTQSSRYLVKRTGEKVFLECVQDMDHENMFWYRQDPGLGLRLIYFSYDVKMKEKGDIPEGYSVSREKKERFSLILESASTNQTSMYLCASSISGTVNTEAFFGQGTRLTVV.

V gene TRBV18 combines with J gene TRBJ2-7, with D hard to call. There are 13 residues in the CDR3. V lost 6 bases to trimming and J lost 2 bases, with 11 bases between them. The V gene's germline CDR1 is KGHSH and CDR2 LQKENI. In DNA, the CDR3 is TGTGCCAGCTCGTCTACAGAGACCTACGAGCAGTACTTC. It is translated as CASSSTETYEQYF.

The rearrangement links TRBV25-1 to TRBJ1-2, with D possibly TRBD1 on 6 matching bases. V was clipped by 4 bases and J by 7 bases, with 13 bases between them. Germline CDR1 and CDR2: MGHDK and SYGVNS. There are 13 residues in the CDR3. CDR3 loop: CASSASRGSGYTF. CDR3 nucleotide sequence: TGTGCCAGCAGTGCCTCCAGGGGCTCTGGCTACACCTTC.